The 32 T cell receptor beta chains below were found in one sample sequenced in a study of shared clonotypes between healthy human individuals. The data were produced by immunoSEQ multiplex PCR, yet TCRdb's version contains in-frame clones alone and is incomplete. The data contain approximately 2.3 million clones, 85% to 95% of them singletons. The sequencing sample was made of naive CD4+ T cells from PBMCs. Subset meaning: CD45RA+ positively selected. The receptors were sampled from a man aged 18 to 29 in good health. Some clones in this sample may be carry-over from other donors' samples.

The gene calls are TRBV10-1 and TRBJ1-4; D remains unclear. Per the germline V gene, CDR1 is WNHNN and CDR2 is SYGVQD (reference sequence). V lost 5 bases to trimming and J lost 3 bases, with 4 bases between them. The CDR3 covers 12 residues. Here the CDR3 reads CASSPPNEKLFF. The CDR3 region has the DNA TGCGCCAGCAGTCCACCTAATGAAAAACTGTTTTTT.

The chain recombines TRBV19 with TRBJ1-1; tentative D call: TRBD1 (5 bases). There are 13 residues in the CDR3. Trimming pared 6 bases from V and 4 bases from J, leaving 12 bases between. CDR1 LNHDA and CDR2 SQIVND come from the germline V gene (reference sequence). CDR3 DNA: TGTGCCAGTAGGGGACGCCTAGGCACTGAAGCTTTCTTT. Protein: CASRGRLGTEAFF.

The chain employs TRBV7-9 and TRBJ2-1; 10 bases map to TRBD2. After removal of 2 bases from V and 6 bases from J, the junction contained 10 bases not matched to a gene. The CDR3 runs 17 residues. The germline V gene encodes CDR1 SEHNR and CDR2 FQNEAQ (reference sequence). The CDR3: CASSLNFQREGVNEQFF. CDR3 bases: TGTGCCAGCAGCTTAAACTTTCAGCGGGAGGGGGTCAATGAGCAGTTCTTC.

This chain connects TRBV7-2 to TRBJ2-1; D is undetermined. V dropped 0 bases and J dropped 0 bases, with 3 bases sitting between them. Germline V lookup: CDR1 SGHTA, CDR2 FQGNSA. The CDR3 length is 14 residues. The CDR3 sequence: CASSLAPSYNEQFF. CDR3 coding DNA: TGTGCCAGCAGCTTAGCTCCCTCCTACAATGAGCAGTTCTTC.

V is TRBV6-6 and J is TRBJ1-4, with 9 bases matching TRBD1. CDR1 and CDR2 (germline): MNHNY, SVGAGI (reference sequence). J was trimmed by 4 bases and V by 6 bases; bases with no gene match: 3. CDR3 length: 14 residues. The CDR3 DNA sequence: TGTGCCAGCAGGCGACAGGGGGGTAATGAAAAACTGTTTTTT. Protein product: CASRRQGGNEKLFF.

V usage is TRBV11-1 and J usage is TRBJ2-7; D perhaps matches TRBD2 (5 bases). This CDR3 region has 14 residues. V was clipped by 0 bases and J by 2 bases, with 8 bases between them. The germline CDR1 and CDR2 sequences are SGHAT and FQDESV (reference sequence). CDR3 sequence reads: CASSLAWTAYEQYF. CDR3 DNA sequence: TGTGCCAGCAGCTTAGCGTGGACTGCCTACGAGCAGTACTTC.

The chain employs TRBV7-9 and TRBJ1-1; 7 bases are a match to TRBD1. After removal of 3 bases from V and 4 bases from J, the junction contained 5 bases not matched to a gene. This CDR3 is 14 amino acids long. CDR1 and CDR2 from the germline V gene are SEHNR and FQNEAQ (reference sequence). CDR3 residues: CASSFGTVGTEAFF. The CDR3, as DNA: TGTGCCAGCAGCTTCGGGACAGTTGGCACTGAAGCTTTCTTT.

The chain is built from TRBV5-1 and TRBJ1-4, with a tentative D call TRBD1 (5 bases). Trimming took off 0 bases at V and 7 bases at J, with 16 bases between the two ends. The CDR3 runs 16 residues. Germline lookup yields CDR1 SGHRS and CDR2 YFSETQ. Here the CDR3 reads CASSLGRGNIGEKLFF. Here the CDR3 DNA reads TGCGCCAGCAGCTTGGGACGGGGGAATATAGGTGAAAAACTGTTTTTT.

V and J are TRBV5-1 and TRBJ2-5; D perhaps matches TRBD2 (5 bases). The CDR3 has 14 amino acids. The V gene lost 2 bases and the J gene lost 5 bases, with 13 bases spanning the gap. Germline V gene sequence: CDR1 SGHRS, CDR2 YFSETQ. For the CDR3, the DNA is TGCGCCAGCAGCTTAGACTTGCCGGGGGAGACCCAGTACTTC. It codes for CASSLDLPGETQYF.

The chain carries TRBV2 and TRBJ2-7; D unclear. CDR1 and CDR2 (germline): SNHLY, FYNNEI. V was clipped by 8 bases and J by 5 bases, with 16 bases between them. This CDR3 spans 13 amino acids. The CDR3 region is CASLGPPPDEQYF. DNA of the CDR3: TGTGCCAGCCTGGGTCCCCCTCCCGACGAGCAGTACTTC.

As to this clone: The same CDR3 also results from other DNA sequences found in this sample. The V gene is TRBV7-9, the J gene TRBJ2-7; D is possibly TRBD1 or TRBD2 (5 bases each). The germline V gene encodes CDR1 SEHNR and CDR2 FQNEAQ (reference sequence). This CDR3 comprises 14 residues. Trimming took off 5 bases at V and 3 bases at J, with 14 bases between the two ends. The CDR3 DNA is TGTGCCAGCAGCCCCGGGACGGGGAGCTACGAGCAGTACTTC. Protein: CASSPGTGSYEQYF.

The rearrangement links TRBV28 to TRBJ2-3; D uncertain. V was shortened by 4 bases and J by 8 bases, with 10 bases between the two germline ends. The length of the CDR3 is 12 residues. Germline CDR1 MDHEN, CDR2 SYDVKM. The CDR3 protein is CASSSVLVTQYF. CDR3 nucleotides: TGTGCCAGCAGTTCAGTACTGGTTACGCAGTATTTT.

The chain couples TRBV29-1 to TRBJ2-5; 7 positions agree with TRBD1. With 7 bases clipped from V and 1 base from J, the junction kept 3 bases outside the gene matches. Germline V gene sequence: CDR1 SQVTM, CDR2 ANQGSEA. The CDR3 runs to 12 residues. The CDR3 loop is CSGGQIQETQYF. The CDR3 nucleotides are TGCAGCGGGGGACAGATCCAAGAGACCCAGTACTTC. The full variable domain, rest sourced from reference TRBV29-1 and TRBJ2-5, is SAVISQKPSRDICQRGTSLTIQCQVDSQVTMMFWYRQQPGQSLTLIATANQGSEATYESGFVIDKFPISRPNLTFSTLTVSNMSPEDSSIYLCSGGQIQETQYFGPGTRLLVL.

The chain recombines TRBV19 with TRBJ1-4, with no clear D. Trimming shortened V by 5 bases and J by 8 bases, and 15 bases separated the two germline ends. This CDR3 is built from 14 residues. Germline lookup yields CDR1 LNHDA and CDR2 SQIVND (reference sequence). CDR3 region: CASSGQAVSEKLFF. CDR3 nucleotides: TGTGCCAGTAGTGGGCAGGCTGTAAGCGAAAAACTGTTTTTT.

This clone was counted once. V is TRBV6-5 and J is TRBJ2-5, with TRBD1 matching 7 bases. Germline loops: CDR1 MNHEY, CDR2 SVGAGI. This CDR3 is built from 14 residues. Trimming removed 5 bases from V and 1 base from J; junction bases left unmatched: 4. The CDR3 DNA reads TGTGCCAGCAGTGTTGGGACAGTCCAAGAGACCCAGTACTTC. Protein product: CASSVGTVQETQYF.

The CDR3 region is CASNKGEGNEQFF. Written as DNA, the CDR3 is TGCGCCAGCAATAAGGGGGAAGGCAATGAGCAGTTCTTC. J is TRBJ2-1 and V is TRBV5-1, with D possibly being TRBD1 (6 bases). With 6 bases removed from V and 6 bases from J, the gap between germline ends came to 13 bases. Germline V gene sequence: CDR1 SGHRS, CDR2 YFSETQ. The CDR3 runs to 13 residues.

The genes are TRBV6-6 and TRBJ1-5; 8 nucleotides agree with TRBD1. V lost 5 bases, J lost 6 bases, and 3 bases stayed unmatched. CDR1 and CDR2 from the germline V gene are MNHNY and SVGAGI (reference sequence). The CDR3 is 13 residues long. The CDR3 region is CASSHQGAQPQHF. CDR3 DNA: TGTGCCAGCAGTCACCAGGGGGCTCAGCCCCAGCATTTT.

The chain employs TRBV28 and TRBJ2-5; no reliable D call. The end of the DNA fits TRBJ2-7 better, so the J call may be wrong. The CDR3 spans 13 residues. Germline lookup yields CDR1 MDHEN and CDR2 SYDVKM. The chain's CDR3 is CASRRGVGYEQYF. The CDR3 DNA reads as TGTGCCAGCAGGAGAGGAGTCGGGTACGAGCAGTACTTC.

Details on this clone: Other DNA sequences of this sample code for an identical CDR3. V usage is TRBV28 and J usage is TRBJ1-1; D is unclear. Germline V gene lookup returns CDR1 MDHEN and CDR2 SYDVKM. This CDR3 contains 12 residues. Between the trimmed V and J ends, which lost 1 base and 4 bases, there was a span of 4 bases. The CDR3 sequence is CASSLSVTEAFF. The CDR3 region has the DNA TGTGCCAGCAGTTTATCGGTCACTGAAGCTTTCTTT.

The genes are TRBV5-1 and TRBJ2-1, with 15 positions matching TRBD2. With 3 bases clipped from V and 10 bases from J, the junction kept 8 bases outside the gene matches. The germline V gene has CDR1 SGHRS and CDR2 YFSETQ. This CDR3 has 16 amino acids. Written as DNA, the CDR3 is TGCGCCAGCAGCTCCAGGACTAGCGGGAGGGCCGTGGAGCAGTTCTTC. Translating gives CASSSRTSGRAVEQFF.

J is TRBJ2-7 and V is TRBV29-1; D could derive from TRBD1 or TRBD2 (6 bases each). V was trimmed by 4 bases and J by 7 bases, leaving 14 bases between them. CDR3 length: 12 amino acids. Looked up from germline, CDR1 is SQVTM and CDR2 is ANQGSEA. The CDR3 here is CSVVLGAGEQYF. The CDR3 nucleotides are TGCAGCGTTGTGCTGGGGGCGGGGGAGCAGTACTTC.

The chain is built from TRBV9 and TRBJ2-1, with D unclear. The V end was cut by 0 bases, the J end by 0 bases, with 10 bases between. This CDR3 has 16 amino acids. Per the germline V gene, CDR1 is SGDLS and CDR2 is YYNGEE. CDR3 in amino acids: CASSVGSSNSYNEQFF. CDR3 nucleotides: TGTGCCAGCAGCGTAGGGAGTTCCAACTCCTACAATGAGCAGTTCTTC. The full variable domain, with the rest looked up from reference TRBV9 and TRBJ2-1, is DSGVTQTPKHLITATGQRVTLRCSPRSGDLSVYWYQQSLDQGLQFLIQYYNGEERAKGNILERFSAQQFPDLHSELNLSSLELGDSALYFCASSVGSSNSYNEQFFGPGTRLTVL.

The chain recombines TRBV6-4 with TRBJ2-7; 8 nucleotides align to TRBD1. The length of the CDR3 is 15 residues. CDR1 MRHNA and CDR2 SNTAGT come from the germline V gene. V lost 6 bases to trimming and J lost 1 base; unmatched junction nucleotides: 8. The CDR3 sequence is CASSLTGASSYEQYF. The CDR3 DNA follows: TGTGCCAGCAGCCTGACAGGGGCGTCATCCTACGAGCAGTACTTC.

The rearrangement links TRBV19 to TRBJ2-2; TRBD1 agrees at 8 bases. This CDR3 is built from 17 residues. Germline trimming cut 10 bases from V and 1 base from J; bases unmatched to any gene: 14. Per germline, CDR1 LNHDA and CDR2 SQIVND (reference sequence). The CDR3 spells CATKNPGTGVNTGELFF. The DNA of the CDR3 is TGTGCCACCAAAAACCCCGGGACAGGAGTGAACACCGGGGAGCTGTTTTTT.

The CDR3 here is CASSRTSGPYEQYF. The CDR3 region has the DNA TGCGCCAGCAGCCGGACTAGCGGGCCATACGAGCAGTACTTC. This chain joins TRBV5-1 and TRBJ2-7; 11 bases are shared with TRBD2. Germline CDR1 reads SGHRS; CDR2 reads YFSETQ. Trimming took 4 bases from V and 4 from J; bases not matched to a gene: 4. CDR3 length equals 14 residues. Based on the CDR3 plus reference TRBV5-1 and TRBJ2-7, the full variable domain is KAGVTQTPRYLIKTRGQQVTLSCSPISGHRSVSWYQQTPGQGLQFLFEYFSETQRNKGNFPGRFSGRQFSNSRSEMNVSTLELGDSALYLCASSRTSGPYEQYFGPGTRLTVT.

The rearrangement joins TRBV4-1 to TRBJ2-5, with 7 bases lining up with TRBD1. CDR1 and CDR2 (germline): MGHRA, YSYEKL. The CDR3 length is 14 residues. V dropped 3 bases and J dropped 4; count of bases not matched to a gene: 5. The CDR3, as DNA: TGCGCCAGCAGCCACGTACGGACAGGAGAGACCCAGTACTTC. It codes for CASSHVRTGETQYF.

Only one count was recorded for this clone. CDR3 DNA: TGTGCCAGCAGTTACTCAGACGACGCTAACTATGGCTACACCTTC. As protein: CASSYSDDANYGYTF. The chain has TRBV6-5 and TRBJ1-2; no definite D call. The germline CDR1 and CDR2 sequences are MNHEY and SVGAGI. Trimming cost V 0 bases and J 0 bases, with 8 bases left between them. CDR3 length: 15 amino acids.

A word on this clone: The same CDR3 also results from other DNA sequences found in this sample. In DNA form, the CDR3 reads TGCGCCAGCAGCTTAGGGGGTCCCACAGATACGCAGTATTTT. This translates into CASSLGGPTDTQYF. The chain joins TRBV5-1 to TRBJ2-3, with D possibly being TRBD1 (6 bases). The CDR3 has 14 amino acids. The germline CDR1 and CDR2 sequences are SGHRS and YFSETQ. V dropped 2 bases and J dropped 2 bases, with 9 bases sitting between them.

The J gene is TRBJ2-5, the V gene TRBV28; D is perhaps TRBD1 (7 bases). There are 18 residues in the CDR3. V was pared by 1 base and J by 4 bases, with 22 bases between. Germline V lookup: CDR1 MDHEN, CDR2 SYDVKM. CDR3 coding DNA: TGTGCCAGCAGTTTATTTGTTCGGGGTCAGGGGGGTTCAGAGACCCAGTACTTC. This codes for CASSLFVRGQGGSETQYF.

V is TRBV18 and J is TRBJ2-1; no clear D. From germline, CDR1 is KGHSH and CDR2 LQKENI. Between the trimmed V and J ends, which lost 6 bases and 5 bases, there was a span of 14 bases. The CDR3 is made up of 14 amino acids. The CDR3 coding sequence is TGTGCCAGCTCCCAAAAGGACGGAAACAATGAGCAGTTCTTC. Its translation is CASSQKDGNNEQFF.

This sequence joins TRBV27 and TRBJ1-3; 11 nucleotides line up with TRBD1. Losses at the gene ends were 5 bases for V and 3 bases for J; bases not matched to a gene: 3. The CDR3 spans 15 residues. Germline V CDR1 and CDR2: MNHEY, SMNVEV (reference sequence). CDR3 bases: TGTGCCAGCAGTCCCGGGACAGGGGGTGGAAACACCATATATTTT. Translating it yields CASSPGTGGGNTIYF.

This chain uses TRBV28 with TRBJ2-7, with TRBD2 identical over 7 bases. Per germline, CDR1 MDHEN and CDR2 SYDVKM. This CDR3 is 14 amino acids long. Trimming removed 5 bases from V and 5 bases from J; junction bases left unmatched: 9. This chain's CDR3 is CASSPWGGPNEQYF. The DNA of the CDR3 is TGTGCCAGCAGTCCCTGGGGGGGACCCAACGAGCAGTACTTC.